A single sample gave rise to the 28 T cell receptor beta chains below, sequenced in a study of shared clonotypes between healthy human individuals. The repertoire was sequenced with immunoSEQ multiplex PCR; TCRdb's copy has only in-frame clones and lacks some. Of roughly 1,100,000 clones in the sample, about 76% were seen once. Sequencing used memory CD4+ T cells sorted from blood. Subset denoted: CD45RA-negative fraction. All receptors derive from a man aged 18 to 30 in good health.

The chain is built from TRBV6-6 and TRBJ1-2; weak D call: TRBD1 (5 bases). The CDR3 extends over 13 amino acids. Trimming took 8 bases from V and 5 from J, leaving 15 bases between them. Germline-derived CDR1 and CDR2 are MNHNY and SVGAGI (reference sequence). CDR3 region: CASQGGGVYGYTF. CDR3 bases: TGTGCCAGCCAAGGTGGGGGGGTGTATGGCTACACCTTC.

This clone was seen just once. The gene calls are TRBV9 and TRBJ1-2; D call uncertain. V lost 4 bases and J lost 2, with 12 bases in between. The V gene's germline CDR1 is SGDLS and CDR2 YYNGEE. CDR3 length: 14 amino acids. The CDR3 DNA is TGTGCCAGCAGCCCCCAGACGGCAAACTATGGCTACACCTTC. Amino acid sequence: CASSPQTANYGYTF.

J is TRBJ1-2 and V is TRBV6-1, with D unclear. V lost 7 bases and J lost 6, with 12 bases in between. Per germline, CDR1 MNHNS and CDR2 SASEGT. The CDR3 is 12 residues long. The CDR3 DNA is TGTGCCAGCAATAACTTCCGGGATGGCTACACCTTC. It is translated as CASNNFRDGYTF.

This clone has a count of ten or more. The rearrangement uses TRBV28 and TRBJ1-2, with D unresolved. From germline, CDR1 is MDHEN and CDR2 SYDVKM. The length of the CDR3 is 12 residues. Trimming stripped 4 bases from V and 1 base from J, with 4 bases between. The CDR3, as DNA: TGTGCCAGCAGTTCCCGTAACTATGGCTACACCTTC. This sequence encodes CASSSRNYGYTF.

Note on this clone: This may stem from a read error, because a much larger clone lies one nucleotide away. This chain joins TRBV7-2 and TRBJ2-7, with D unclear. Germline V gene lookup returns CDR1 SGHTA and CDR2 FQGNSA. The CDR3 consists of 12 residues. V shed 5 bases and J shed 0 bases, with 5 bases lying between them. The CDR3 here is CASSRSSYEQYF. Written as DNA, the CDR3 is TGTGCCAGCAGCCGCAGCTCCTACGAGCAGTACTTC.

V is TRBV12-5 and J is TRBJ1-3; D not certain. V lost 5 bases and J lost 0, with 14 bases in between. The germline gives CDR1 LGHNT, CDR2 FRNRAP. The CDR3 consists of 16 residues. The CDR3 loop is CASGVTGISSGNTIYF. The CDR3 DNA reads as TGTGCTAGTGGTGTGACTGGTATTAGCTCTGGAAACACCATATATTTT.

The chain is built from TRBV6-1 and TRBJ2-1; 7 bases are a match to TRBD1. The V and J ends lost 6 bases and 2 bases, in that order; junction bases with no gene match: 4. The germline CDR1 and CDR2 sequences are MNHNS and SASEGT. This CDR3 has 14 amino acids. CDR3 in amino acids: CASRRQGAYNEQFF. The CDR3 DNA sequence: TGTGCCAGCAGAAGACAGGGTGCCTACAATGAGCAGTTCTTC.

This clone was detected a few times. The chain is built from TRBV5-1 and TRBJ1-1; the D is unclear. Between the trimmed V and J ends, which lost 4 bases and 1 base, there was a span of 14 bases. CDR1 is SGHRS, CDR2 YFSETQ, per germline. CDR3 size: 15 residues. CDR3 sequence: CASSPNRQQNTEAFF. CDR3 nucleotide sequence: TGCGCCAGCAGCCCAAACAGACAACAGAACACTGAAGCTTTCTTT.

V is TRBV6-6 and J is TRBJ2-5, with 8 bases fitting TRBD1. The end of the DNA is better explained by TRBJ2-7, so the J call may be wrong. There are 15 residues in the CDR3. Germline V gene sequence: CDR1 MNHNY, CDR2 SVGAGI (reference sequence). The CDR3 loop is CASSPGQGRPREQYF. The CDR3 bases are TGTGCCAGCAGTCCTGGACAGGGACGACCGCGCGAGCAGTACTTC.

J is TRBJ1-5 and V is TRBV6-1, with 8 bases identical to TRBD1. V was pared by 8 bases and J by 7 bases, with 10 bases of the junction left unmatched. CDR1 MNHNS and CDR2 SASEGT come from the germline V gene. The CDR3 loop spans 14 amino acids. CDR3 protein: CASFYGQGEQPQHF. CDR3 sequence (DNA): TGTGCCAGCTTTTACGGACAGGGAGAACAGCCCCAGCATTTT.

This chain uses TRBV15 with TRBJ2-7; maybe TRBD1 (6 bases). The CDR3 covers 13 residues. The germline CDR1 and CDR2 sequences are LNHNV and YYDKDF (reference sequence). V gave up 0 bases and J gave up 5 bases, with 8 bases separating them. The CDR3, as DNA: TGTGCCACCAGCAGAGATCAGGGGAACGAGCAGTACTTC. This translates into CATSRDQGNEQYF.

The chain couples TRBV7-2 to TRBJ1-5; 9 nucleotides line up with TRBD1. The CDR3 extends over 16 amino acids. V was pared by 2 bases and J by 6 bases, with 8 bases of the junction left unmatched. The germline CDR1 and CDR2 sequences are SGHTA and FQGNSA. CDR3 DNA: TGTGCCAGCAGCTTAATGCCACAGGGGGCAGCTCAGCCCCAGCATTTT. Translated: CASSLMPQGAAQPQHF. Together with reference TRBV7-2 and TRBJ1-5, the CDR3 gives the full variable domain: GAGVSQSPSNKVTEKGKDVELRCDPISGHTALYWYRQSLGQGLEFLIYFQGNSAPDKSGLPSDRFSAERTGGSVSTLTIQRTQQEDSAVYLCASSLMPQGAAQPQHFGDGTRLSIL.

This clone was seen a handful of times. The chain combines TRBV6-5 with TRBJ1-2, with D possibly matching TRBD1 (5 bases). The CDR3 loop spans 14 amino acids. Trimming stripped 0 bases from V and 7 bases from J, with 12 bases between. CDR1 is MNHEY and CDR2 is SVGAGI in the germline V gene. DNA of the CDR3: TGTGCCAGCAGTTACTCCGGCAGGGCTGGTGGCTACACCTTC. Translation gives CASSYSGRAGGYTF.

The chain is built from TRBV11-2 and TRBJ1-2; D is unclear. Germline V gene lookup returns CDR1 SGHAT and CDR2 FQNNGV. V was trimmed by 2 bases and J by 2 bases, leaving 9 bases between them. The CDR3 sequence is 14 residues long. CDR3 amino acids: CASSLMSANYGYTF. The CDR3 nucleotides read TGTGCCAGCAGCTTAATGTCTGCGAACTATGGCTACACCTTC.

This clone turned up a few times. The chain combines TRBV4-1 with TRBJ1-4, with a possible D match to TRBD1 (6 bases). Germline CDR1 and CDR2: MGHRA and YSYEKL. The ends were cut back, 0 bases at V and 6 bases at J, with 14 bases in the middle. The CDR3 totals 16 residues. The CDR3: CASSQDEFTGYEKLFF. CDR3 in DNA: TGCGCCAGCAGCCAAGATGAATTCACAGGGTATGAAAAACTGTTTTTT.

The chain is built from TRBV6-1 and TRBJ1-5, with D perhaps TRBD1 (6 bases). Trimming shortened V by 7 bases and J by 1 base, and 11 bases separated the two germline ends. Looked up from germline, CDR1 is MNHNS and CDR2 is SASEGT. CDR3 length: 14 residues. CDR3 bases: TGTGCCAGCACGTGGACAGCAAGCAATCAGCCCCAGCATTTT. Encoded protein: CASTWTASNQPQHF.

The chain links TRBV19 to TRBJ1-5; D unresolved. Germline V gene lookup returns CDR1 LNHDA and CDR2 SQIVND (reference sequence). V was clipped by 4 bases and J by 9 bases, with 10 bases between them. The CDR3 length is 12 residues. Here the CDR3 DNA reads TGTGCCAGTAGTACCAGTTTGGGGCCCCAGCATTTT. This translates into CASSTSLGPQHF.

A remark on this clone: One junction end disagrees with the germline gene, perhaps due to a read error. This rearrangement joins TRBV12-5 to TRBJ2-1; 10 bases are a match to TRBD1. This CDR3 region has 14 residues. Per germline, CDR1 LGHNT and CDR2 FRNRAP. The CDR3 spells CASGLGQGQSEQFF. The CDR3 nucleotides are TGTGCTAGTGGCTTGGGACAGGGGCAGAGTGAGCAGTTCTTC.

This clone was seen once. The V gene is TRBV5-1, the J gene TRBJ2-5; no clear D gene. Trimming removed 0 bases from V and 7 bases from J, with 10 bases in between. This CDR3 has 13 amino acids. Germline V gene lookup returns CDR1 SGHRS and CDR2 YFSETQ. This CDR3 reads CASSLGTDGTQYF. CDR3 DNA: TGCGCCAGCAGCTTGGGGACGGACGGGACCCAGTACTTC.

The chain carries TRBV7-9 and TRBJ2-7, with 7 bases fitting TRBD1. Per the germline V gene, CDR1 is SEHNR and CDR2 is FQNEAQ (reference sequence). J lost 6 bases, V lost 5 bases, and 10 bases had no gene match. The CDR3 sequence is 14 residues long. CDR3 sequence: CASSPDREWAEQYF. DNA of the CDR3: TGTGCCAGCAGCCCCGACAGGGAATGGGCCGAGCAGTACTTC.

This rearrangement joins TRBV10-3 to TRBJ1-1; tentative D call: TRBD1 (5 bases). Trimming left V 7 bases short and J 0 bases short, with 9 bases between. In germline, CDR1 is ENHRY, CDR2 SYGVKD. CDR3 size: 13 residues. For the CDR3, the DNA is TGTGCCATCAATCAGGGACTGAACACTGAAGCTTTCTTT. Its protein is CAINQGLNTEAFF.

The rearrangement joins TRBV5-1 to TRBJ2-2, with D perhaps TRBD2 (5 bases). V gave up 0 bases and J gave up 1 base, with 10 bases separating them. The CDR3 runs 16 residues. CDR1 is SGHRS, CDR2 YFSETQ, per germline. The DNA of the CDR3 is TGCGCCAGCAGCTTGGTCCAGACTATGAACACCGGGGAGCTGTTTTTT. Its translation: CASSLVQTMNTGELFF.

The CDR3 sequence: CASSLGQGTEETQYF. In nucleotides, the CDR3 is TGTGCCAGCAGCTTAGGGCAGGGTACGGAAGAGACCCAGTACTTC. The gene calls are TRBV7-8 and TRBJ2-5, with a weak D call TRBD1 (5 bases). Trimming pared 1 base from V and 3 bases from J, leaving 12 bases between. The CDR3 is made up of 15 amino acids. The germline gives CDR1 SGHVS, CDR2 FQNEAQ. The whole variable domain, filled in from reference TRBV7-8 and TRBJ2-5, reads GAGVSQSPRYKVAKRGQDVALRCDPISGHVSLFWYQQALGQGPEFLTYFQNEAQLDKSGLPSDRFFAERPEGSVSTLKIQRTQQEDSAVYLCASSLGQGTEETQYFGPGTRLLVL.

As for this clone: Possible read error: a much larger clone is one base away. The sample carries other DNA sequences with the same CDR3. CDR3 DNA sequence: TGTGCCAGCAGCTTAGATAGCAATCAGCCCCAGCATTTT. Translation: CASSLDSNQPQHF. The V gene is TRBV7-8, the J gene TRBJ1-5; unclear D gene. Trimming removed 1 base from V and 0 bases from J, with 1 base in between. The CDR3 runs 13 residues. Per germline, CDR1 SGHVS and CDR2 FQNEAQ.

The chain uses TRBV7-9 and TRBJ1-4; no reliable D call. V lost 6 bases and J 5 bases, leaving 22 bases between the germline ends. The CDR3 loop spans 17 amino acids. The V gene's germline CDR1 is SEHNR and CDR2 FQNEAQ (reference sequence). CDR3 protein: CASSQESGLGRNEKLFF. The CDR3 DNA is TGTGCCAGCAGTCAAGAGTCGGGGTTAGGGAGAAATGAAAAACTGTTTTTT. Looking up the rest from reference TRBV7-9 and TRBJ1-4 gives the full variable domain: DTGVSQNPRHKITKRGQNVTFRCDPISEHNRLYWYRQTLGQGPEFLTYFQNEAQLEKSRLLSDRFSAERPKGSFSTLEIQRTEQGDSAMYLCASSQESGLGRNEKLFFGSGTQLSVL.

The rearrangement links TRBV7-9 to TRBJ1-2; perhaps TRBD1 as D (5 bases). CDR3 length equals 13 residues. V lost 5 bases, J lost 7 bases, and 14 bases lay in between. From germline, CDR1 is SEHNR and CDR2 FQNEAQ (reference sequence). DNA for the CDR3: TGTGCCAGCAGCCCAGATGGGGCTGGTGGCTACACCTTC. Protein: CASSPDGAGGYTF.

In its sample, this clone was seen many times. V gene TRBV18 combines with J gene TRBJ2-7, with 10 bases lining up with TRBD1. Looked up from germline, CDR1 is KGHSH and CDR2 is LQKENI. The CDR3 has 15 residues. V gave up 5 bases and J gave up 2 bases; unmatched junction bases: 6. The DNA of the CDR3 is TGTGCCAGCTCAGGAGGACAGGGGGAGACCTACGAGCAGTACTTC. Protein sequence: CASSGGQGETYEQYF.

This chain uses TRBV18 with TRBJ1-1, with a tentative D call TRBD1 (5 bases). This CDR3 has 14 residues. From germline, CDR1 is KGHSH and CDR2 LQKENI. The V end was cut by 5 bases, the J end by 5 bases, with 15 bases between. This CDR3 reads CASSERGGWTEAFF. The CDR3 DNA sequence: TGTGCCAGCTCAGAGCGCGGGGGGTGGACTGAAGCTTTCTTT. Filled out from reference TRBV18 and TRBJ1-1, the complete variable domain reads NAGVMQNPRHLVRRRGQEARLRCSPMKGHSHVYWYRQLPEEGLKFMVYLQKENIIDESGMPKERFSAEFPKEGPSILRIQQVVRGDSAAYFCASSERGGWTEAFFGQGTRLTVV.